These T cell receptor beta chains were read from a single sample in a study of circulating and synovial CD4+ cells in juvenile arthritis. Produced via immunoSEQ multiplex PCR; TCRdb's table is partial and in-frame only. Of approximately 36,000 clones listed, about 94% are singletons. Sequencing used CD4+ T cells from blood. The receptors shown here come from a human donor with juvenile idiopathic arthritis. CDR3s leave out the opening cysteine and the closing phenylalanine or tryptophan.

v_gene	j_gene	CDR3aa
TRBV7-6	TRBJ1-5	ASSFSTGTRNNQPQH
TRBV6-1	TRBJ2-3	AGKSRFPSDTQY
TRBV18	TRBJ2-1	ASSPRRGGTNEQF
TRBV5-1	TRBJ1-5	ASSLDRNQPQH
TRBV5-1	TRBJ1-4	ASSSPAAGDEKLF
TRBV9	TRBJ2-2	ASSAGLAGGTLGTGELF
TRBV6-6	TRBJ2-5	ASREDRVEETQY
TRBV9	TRBJ1-5	ASSPGQGSNQPQH
TRBV19	TRBJ1-5	ASNPLPGQPQH
TRBV9	TRBJ2-3	ASSLISTDTQY
TRBV4-3	TRBJ1-4	ASSIGTGGSIWDEKLF
TRBV6-6	TRBJ1-5	ASSQQGDYQPQH
TRBV29-1	TRBJ1-1	SVITRLAEEAF
TRBV19	TRBJ2-5	ASSKRGQRGYQETQY
TRBV7-9	TRBJ2-6	ASSLGGTAGANVLT
TRBV9	TRBJ1-6	ASSVEGVSYNSPLH
TRBV5-4	TRBJ2-3	ASSLGLAGGRILSTDTQY
TRBV5-1	TRBJ2-6	ASSFTGGKEANVLT
TRBV30	TRBJ1-4	ACVSGQINEKLF
TRBV6-5	TRBJ2-7	AVQEAAAYEQY
TRBV7-9	TRBJ1-1	ASSLGQNTEAF
TRBV11-2	TRBJ1-4	ASSEGFGLF
TRBV15	TRBJ2-1	ATSRGGGQGEQF
TRBV25-1	TRBJ2-7	ATRGFPPSYEQY
TRBV5-4	TRBJ2-7	ASSLDFYEQY
TRBV15	TRBJ1-5	ATSSYRDQPQH
TRBV7-6	TRBJ1-1	ASSLQDNTEAF
TRBV9	TRBJ1-3	ASSVEGRSSGNTIY
TRBV5-4	TRBJ1-1	ASSFMNRGSNTEAF
TRBV4-3	TRBJ2-3	ASSHPGGRGGNTQY
TRBV4-1	TRBJ2-1	ASSQPAGEQF
TRBV7-9	TRBJ1-4	ASSRFRAGNEKLF
TRBV7-2	TRBJ2-7	ASSLFGGRTSGAYEQY
TRBV10-3	TRBJ1-2	AIRTAGGNGYT
TRBV7-8	TRBJ1-1	ASSLNWNTEAF
TRBV5-5	TRBJ2-3	ASRDLTDTQY
TRBV6-6	TRBJ2-7	ASSRTSGGVYEQY
TRBV5-1	TRBJ1-1	ASSLAGTALNTEAF
TRBV10-3	TRBJ1-2	AIRPGQGDGYT
TRBV30	TRBJ1-1	AWSVGLMNTEAF
TRBV7-8	TRBJ1-5	ASSLVQGEGNQPQH